This TCR beta chain was identified in a study of tumor and adjacent non-tumor tissue in lung cancer. The overall study: Histology: 12 adenocarcinoma, a couple of squamous cell carcinoma, 1 small cell lung cancer.

Three rounds of nested PCR, following a modified ARM-PCR protocol, produced the TCRbeta library. MiXCR, run by TCRdb on the multiplex PCR reads, gives a single entry per CDR3 protein. The sample shows some 200,000 distinct CDR3 sequences, over 55% of them seen only once. Notes on this clonotype: A read error may account for a junction end that differs from germline.

The CDR3 sequence is 15 residues long. CDR1 MNHEY and CDR2 SVGEGT come from the germline V gene. No cell sorting was done before RNA was extracted from the tissue. V is TRBV6-2 or TRBV6-3 and J is TRBJ1-1, with D hard to call. The sequenced sample consisted of lung tumor tissue. The TCR originated in a man in his 60s with non-small cell lung cancer. This CDR3 reads CTSSYSVTGNTEAFF. Written as DNA, the CDR3 is TGTACCAGCAGTTACTCGGTGACCGGGAACACTGAAGCTTTCTTT.